This T cell receptor (beta chain) was sequenced for a study of CD4 T cells in relation to SARS-CoV-2 and coronaviruses. Study context: The restricting HLA molecule for shared crossreactive spike epitopes was mapped.

Only in-frame clones appear in the TCRdb table, and some are missing; sequencing was by immunoSEQ multiplex PCR. Here the sample spans about 18,000 clones, approximately 75% being singletons. Trimming took 0 bases from V and 5 from J; bases not matched to a gene: 10. CDR3 size: 17 residues. Per the germline V gene, CDR1 is SGDLS and CDR2 is YYNGEE. Before the COVID-19 pandemic, during about 2011-2019, CD4+ T cells were taken from unexposed donors. After approximately 10 days of culture, CD4+ T cells were isolated. Unexposed-donor CD4+ T cells were probed with SARS-CoV-2 S/N and four cold-coronavirus spikes, cells permitting. About this clone: Its specificity is unknown.

The sequence came from a human donor in good health. The material sequenced was CD4+ T cells from PBMCs, cultured in vitro. The chain couples TRBV9 to TRBJ2-2, with 7 bases aligning to TRBD1. CDR3 DNA: TGTGCCAGCAGCGTAGAGGCAGGGGGAATATGGACCGGGGAGCTGTTTTTT. Its protein product is CASSVEAGGIWTGELFF.